Below are 28 T cell receptor beta chains sequenced from a single sample in a study of somatic mutations in cytotoxic T cells in rheumatoid arthritis. Libraries were prepared by immunoSEQ multiplex PCR; TCRdb keeps only in-frame clonotypes and omits some of them. The sample lists tens of thousands of clones, 75% to 90% occurring once. Sequencing was done on a sample of CD8+ T cells sorted from blood. The receptors derive from an adult with rheumatoid arthritis.

The chain couples TRBV4-1 to TRBJ1-3; 7 bases are a match to TRBD1. V trimming: 3 bases; J trimming: 4 bases; junction bases outside the gene matches: 9. The V gene's germline CDR1 is MGHRA and CDR2 YSYEKL. The CDR3 contains 16 residues. The CDR3 loop reads CASSQEQGFDGNTIYF. CDR3 sequence (DNA): TGCGCCAGCAGCCAGGAACAGGGGTTTGACGGAAACACCATATATTTT.

The rearrangement joins TRBV7-6 to TRBJ1-6; 7 bases match TRBD1. The CDR3 runs to 17 residues. Germline lookup yields CDR1 SGHVS and CDR2 FNYEAQ. V trimming: 5 bases; J trimming: 5 bases; junction bases outside the gene matches: 12. This CDR3 reads CASSHARLGGDNSPLHF. The CDR3, as DNA: TGTGCCAGCAGCCATGCCCGGCTAGGGGGCGATAATTCACCCCTCCACTTT.

This chain links TRBV2 with TRBJ2-7, with D perhaps matching TRBD2 (5 bases). In germline, CDR1 is SNHLY, CDR2 FYNNEI. This CDR3 has 12 amino acids. V was clipped by 7 bases and J by 5 bases, with 12 bases between them. This CDR3 reads CASMILGDEQYF. The DNA of the CDR3 is TGTGCCAGCATGATCCTCGGGGACGAGCAGTACTTC. Full variable domain (remainder filled in from reference TRBV2 and TRBJ2-7): EPEVTQTPSHQVTQMGQEVILRCVPISNHLYFYWYRQILGQKVEFLVSFYNNEISEKSEIFDDQFSVERPDGSNFTLKIRSTKLEDSAMYFCASMILGDEQYFGPGTRLTVT.

The chain links TRBV30 to TRBJ1-1; the D gene is possibly TRBD1 (5 bases). CDR1 GTSNPN and CDR2 SVGIG come from the germline V gene (reference sequence). The CDR3 extends over 12 amino acids. The V and J ends lost 4 bases and 0 bases respectively, with 6 bases between them. The CDR3 sequence: CAWTGMNTEAFF. Here the CDR3 DNA reads TGTGCCTGGACAGGGATGAACACTGAAGCTTTCTTT.

The J gene is TRBJ2-7, the V gene TRBV19; tentatively, D is TRBD1 or TRBD2 (6 bases each). With 5 bases removed from V and 0 bases from J, the gap between germline ends came to 23 bases. CDR1 is LNHDA and CDR2 is SQIVND in the germline V gene (reference sequence). The CDR3 loop spans 18 amino acids. The CDR3 spells CASSPSGGGGGFSYEQYF. CDR3 nucleotide sequence: TGTGCCAGTAGTCCCTCTGGGGGTGGAGGGGGATTCTCCTACGAGCAGTACTTC.

The chain is built from TRBV19 and TRBJ1-2; D gene unclear. The V gene lost 5 bases and the J gene lost 0 bases, with 10 bases spanning the gap. Germline V gene data show CDR1 as LNHDA and CDR2 as SQIVND (reference sequence). The CDR3 sequence is 14 residues long. The CDR3, as DNA: TGTGCCAGTAGTGGGATGGAAACTAACTATGGCTACACCTTC. Protein sequence: CASSGMETNYGYTF.

For the CDR3, the DNA is TGCGCCAGCAGCTTGGACGGGGGATTCTATGGCTACACCTTC. It is translated as CASSLDGGFYGYTF. V gene TRBV5-1 combines with J gene TRBJ1-2, with a weak D call TRBD1 (5 bases). Per the germline V gene, CDR1 is SGHRS and CDR2 is YFSETQ. CDR3 length: 14 amino acids. V dropped 0 bases and J dropped 4 bases, with 10 bases sitting between them.

The chain employs TRBV2 and TRBJ1-5; D is unclear. Trimming cost V 1 base and J 0 bases, with 7 bases left between them. The CDR3 extends over 15 amino acids. Per the germline V gene, CDR1 is SNHLY and CDR2 is FYNNEI. In DNA form, the CDR3 reads TGTGCCAGCAGTGAAGGGGAATATAGCAATCAGCCCCAGCATTTT. Amino acids: CASSEGEYSNQPQHF.

The V call is TRBV30, the J call TRBJ2-6, with D uncertain. The CDR3 extends over 18 amino acids. CDR1 and CDR2 (germline): GTSNPN, SVGIG (reference sequence). Trimming stripped 3 bases from V and 0 bases from J, with 18 bases between. The CDR3 here is CAWRGRTDSHSGANVLTF. The CDR3 DNA reads TGTGCCTGGAGAGGAAGGACGGATTCGCACTCTGGGGCCAACGTCCTGACTTTC.

The chain employs TRBV2 and TRBJ2-2, with D perhaps given as TRBD1 or TRBD2 (6 bases each). The CDR3 is 12 amino acids. The ends were cut back, 9 bases at V and 7 bases at J, with 12 bases in the middle. Germline CDR1 reads SNHLY; CDR2 reads FYNNEI. DNA of the CDR3: TGTGCCAGAGGGGGGATAAGCGGGGAGCTGTTTTTT. This codes for CARGGISGELFF.

This chain joins TRBV5-6 and TRBJ2-7, with 12 bases lining up with TRBD2. CDR1 and CDR2 from the germline V gene are SGHDT and YYEEEE. V was clipped by 3 bases and J by 0 bases; unmatched bases: 7. The CDR3 extends over 17 amino acids. Here the CDR3 DNA reads TGTGCCAGCAGCTACGGACTAGCGGGACCTCCCTCCTACGAGCAGTACTTC. Protein: CASSYGLAGPPSYEQYF.

This sequence joins TRBV6-5 and TRBJ1-1; no clear D. This CDR3 comprises 15 residues. V was shortened by 0 bases and J by 2 bases, with 10 bases between the two germline ends. The germline V gene has CDR1 MNHEY and CDR2 SVGAGI. Here the CDR3 reads CASSYSRGINTEAFF. As DNA, the CDR3 is TGTGCCAGCAGTTACTCGAGAGGTATAAACACTGAAGCTTTCTTT.

The genes are TRBV7-8 and TRBJ1-1; unclear D gene. Germline V gives CDR1 SGHVS, CDR2 FQNEAQ. This CDR3 comprises 14 residues. V lost 2 bases, J lost 2 bases, and 9 bases lay in between. CDR3 protein: CASSLLPGNTEAFF. The CDR3 coding sequence is TGTGCCAGCAGCTTACTTCCGGGAAACACTGAAGCTTTCTTT.

V gene TRBV4-1 combines with J gene TRBJ2-1; no definite D call. V was shortened by 5 bases and J by 4 bases, with 9 bases between the two germline ends. CDR3 length: 13 residues. Germline assignment: CDR1 MGHRA and CDR2 YSYEKL. The CDR3 spells CASSSGYYNEQFF. The DNA for the CDR3 is TGCGCCAGCAGCTCCGGCTATTACAATGAGCAGTTCTTC.

The chain carries TRBV6-5 and TRBJ2-6; no clear D gene. The CDR3 totals 15 residues. The V and J ends lost 2 bases and 4 bases respectively, with 9 bases between them. Germline loops: CDR1 MNHEY, CDR2 SVGAGI. The CDR3 protein is CASSYVISGANVLTF. CDR3 in DNA: TGTGCCAGCAGTTACGTGATCTCCGGGGCCAACGTCCTGACTTTC.

J is TRBJ1-6 and V is TRBV30; 8 bases are shared with TRBD1. V shed 0 bases, J shed 4 bases, and the junction held 11 bases outside the gene matches. This CDR3 region has 18 residues. Germline V gene sequence: CDR1 GTSNPN, CDR2 SVGIG (reference sequence). In nucleotides, the CDR3 is TGTGCCTGGAGTGTACGGTGGGGGACAGGTTCTTATAATTCACCCCTCCACTTT. Translating it yields CAWSVRWGTGSYNSPLHF.

The rearrangement joins TRBV7-3 to TRBJ1-2; 7 bases line up with TRBD1. Per germline, CDR1 SGHTA and CDR2 FQGTGA. After removal of 5 bases from V and 1 base from J, the junction contained 10 bases not matched to a gene. This CDR3 spans 16 amino acids. The CDR3 bases are TGTGCCAGCAGCCCTTTGGCAGGGGGGCTTAACTATGGCTACACCTTC. Amino acids: CASSPLAGGLNYGYTF.

The chain couples TRBV9 to TRBJ1-1; 9 bases match TRBD1. Germline lookup yields CDR1 SGDLS and CDR2 YYNGEE. V trimming: 3 bases; J trimming: 0 bases; junction bases outside the gene matches: 3. The CDR3 extends over 15 amino acids. The CDR3 region has the DNA TGTGCCAGCAGCGGGGGACAGGGTATGAACACTGAAGCTTTCTTT. Protein product: CASSGGQGMNTEAFF. Variable domain in full (rest from reference TRBV9 and TRBJ1-1): DSGVTQTPKHLITATGQRVTLRCSPRSGDLSVYWYQQSLDQGLQFLIQYYNGEERAKGNILERFSAQQFPDLHSELNLSSLELGDSALYFCASSGGQGMNTEAFFGQGTRLTVV.

J is TRBJ2-1 and V is TRBV4-2; D is possibly TRBD2 (6 bases). Between the trimmed V and J ends, which lost 3 bases and 3 bases, there was a span of 9 bases. CDR3 size: 14 residues. The germline gives CDR1 LGHNA, CDR2 YNFKEQ. The CDR3 here is CASSHPTSYNEQFF. CDR3 nucleotide sequence: TGTGCCAGCAGCCACCCGACTAGCTACAATGAGCAGTTCTTC.

The genes are TRBV7-9 and TRBJ2-7, with D tentatively TRBD1 (6 bases). The CDR3 runs 13 residues. Looked up from germline, CDR1 is SEHNR and CDR2 is FQNEAQ (reference sequence). Between the trimmed V and J ends, which lost 1 base and 7 bases, there was a span of 11 bases. The CDR3 is CASSLVDRREQYF. As DNA, the CDR3 is TGTGCCAGCAGCTTAGTCGACAGGCGGGAGCAGTACTTC. The variable domain in full, completed from reference TRBV7-9 and TRBJ2-7, reads DTGVSQNPRHKITKRGQNVTFRCDPISEHNRLYWYRQTLGQGPEFLTYFQNEAQLEKSRLLSDRFSAERPKGSFSTLEIQRTEQGDSAMYLCASSLVDRREQYFGPGTRLTVT.

The CDR3 region is CASSVADLRPGELFF. The CDR3, as DNA: TGTGCCAGCAGTGTGGCAGATTTGAGACCCGGGGAGCTGTTTTTT. The V gene is TRBV2, the J gene TRBJ2-2; no clear D. The CDR3 runs to 15 residues. Germline CDR1 reads SNHLY; CDR2 reads FYNNEI. Trimming shortened V by 4 bases and J by 6 bases, and 15 bases separated the two germline ends. Supplemented by reference TRBV2 and TRBJ2-2, the full variable domain reads EPEVTQTPSHQVTQMGQEVILRCVPISNHLYFYWYRQILGQKVEFLVSFYNNEISEKSEIFDDQFSVERPDGSNFTLKIRSTKLEDSAMYFCASSVADLRPGELFFGEGSRLTVL.

The rearrangement uses TRBV5-1 and TRBJ1-1, with D perhaps TRBD1 (5 bases). Germline CDR1 and CDR2: SGHRS and YFSETQ. V was trimmed by 6 bases and J by 4 bases, leaving 10 bases between them. The CDR3 length is 12 residues. In DNA form, the CDR3 reads TGCGCCAGCAAATCTGGGGCCACTGAAGCTTTCTTT. This gives the protein CASKSGATEAFF.

V and J are TRBV12-5 and TRBJ1-1; D is uncertain. The germline V gene has CDR1 LGHNT and CDR2 FRNRAP. The CDR3 extends over 17 amino acids. V was clipped by 3 bases and J by 7 bases, with 24 bases between them. Written as DNA, the CDR3 is TGTGCTAGTGGTTTCGTCCTCCCCGGACTGAGCAATAATGAAGCTTTCTTT. This translates into CASGFVLPGLSNNEAFF.

The count of this clone is one. The chain has TRBV27 and TRBJ2-7; TRBD1 aligns across 7 bases. Germline values: CDR1 MNHEY, CDR2 SMNVEV (reference sequence). The CDR3 runs to 14 residues. Trimming at V came to 6 bases and at J to 0 bases, leaving 5 bases not matched to a gene. The CDR3 coding sequence is TGTGCCAGCAGACCCGGGACAGCCTCCTACGAGCAGTACTTC. Its translation is CASRPGTASYEQYF.

The rearrangement links TRBV27 to TRBJ1-1, with no clear D. CDR1 is MNHEY, CDR2 SMNVEV, per germline (reference sequence). The CDR3 has 13 residues. With 7 bases removed from V and 1 base from J, the gap between germline ends came to 10 bases. The CDR3 loop reads CASNPQPNTEAFF. The CDR3 nucleotides read TGTGCCAGCAACCCACAGCCGAACACTGAAGCTTTCTTT.

J is TRBJ1-4 and V is TRBV19; no clear D gene. Germline-derived CDR1 and CDR2 are LNHDA and SQIVND (reference sequence). V gave up 3 bases and J gave up 4 bases, with 9 bases separating them. The CDR3 loop spans 14 amino acids. CDR3 coding DNA: TGTGCCAGTAGTATCATTCCAGATAATGAAAAACTGTTTTTT. This encodes CASSIIPDNEKLFF.

V and J are TRBV7-9 and TRBJ2-3, with 11 bases lining up with TRBD2. The CDR3 runs 17 residues. Germline CDR1 SEHNR, CDR2 FQNEAQ (reference sequence). V gave up 4 bases and J gave up 6 bases; unmatched junction bases: 12. CDR3 residues: CASSSWTSGLLGDTQYF. As DNA, the CDR3 is TGTGCCAGCAGCTCGTGGACTAGCGGGCTTCTAGGCGATACGCAGTATTTT.

The chain is built from TRBV6-5 and TRBJ2-3, with 13 bases identical to TRBD2. Germline assignment: CDR1 MNHEY and CDR2 SVGAGI. The J segment lost 4 bases and the V segment lost 2 bases, leaving 3 bases of the junction unmatched. There are 16 residues in the CDR3. CDR3: CASSYGTSGMADTQYF. CDR3 DNA: TGTGCCAGCAGTTACGGGACTAGCGGGATGGCAGATACGCAGTATTTT.